A single sample is the source of the 12 T cell receptor beta chains below, sequenced in a study of multiple sclerosis patients with progressive multifocal leukoencephalopathy. Time point: time of PML onset. This table comes from immunoSEQ multiplex PCR, and its TCRdb copy is limited to in-frame clones, with some not included. The sample contains approximately 28,000 clones, 80% to 90% of which appear only once. The sequences come from PBMCs, collected from a patient treated with natalizumab. The receptor source for this set is a woman aged 40 to 50 with progressive multifocal leukoencephalopathy.

This sequence joins TRBV7-2 and TRBJ2-1; D call uncertain. Per the germline V gene, CDR1 is SGHTA and CDR2 is FQGNSA. V was shortened by 5 bases and J by 9 bases, with 14 bases between the two germline ends. This CDR3 has 13 amino acids. In DNA, the CDR3 is TGTGCCAGCAGCCTCCATGCAGCCTTTGAGCAGTTCTTC. This gives the protein CASSLHAAFEQFF.

There are a few counts of this clone. The chain combines TRBV15 with TRBJ2-7, with TRBD2 matching over 7 bases. Germline CDR1 and CDR2: LNHNV and YYDKDF (reference sequence). The CDR3 sequence is 15 residues long. Losses at the gene ends were 0 bases for V and 5 bases for J; bases not matched to a gene: 7. CDR3 sequence reads: CATSRDGGGSDEQYF. The CDR3 DNA follows: TGTGCCACCAGCAGAGATGGGGGGGGAAGCGACGAGCAGTACTTC.

V usage is TRBV19 and J usage is TRBJ1-2, with D perhaps TRBD1 (5 bases). The CDR3 contains 14 residues. Between the trimmed V and J ends, which lost 0 bases and 4 bases, there was a span of 9 bases. The germline gives CDR1 LNHDA, CDR2 SQIVND (reference sequence). CDR3 in DNA: TGTGCCAGTAGTATAGAAAGGGGCACCTATGGCTACACCTTC. This translates into CASSIERGTYGYTF.

The chain has TRBV7-6 and TRBJ1-4, with D unclear. The CDR3 covers 16 residues. In germline, CDR1 is SGHVS, CDR2 FNYEAQ. Trimming took 1 base from V and 4 from J, leaving 13 bases between them. CDR3 sequence (DNA): TGTGCCAGCAGCTTAGGTCCACAAAGAAGTAATGAAAAACTGTTTTTT. Its translation: CASSLGPQRSNEKLFF. The whole variable domain, filled in from reference TRBV7-6 and TRBJ1-4, reads GAGVSQSPRYKVTKRGQDVALRCDPISGHVSLYWYRQALGQGPEFLTYFNYEAQQDKSGLPNDRFSAERPEGSISTLTIQRTEQRDSAMYRCASSLGPQRSNEKLFFGSGTQLSVL.

This rearrangement joins TRBV4-1 to TRBJ1-1, with TRBD1 matching 7 bases. V gave up 3 bases and J gave up 5 bases; unmatched junction bases: 6. Germline lookup yields CDR1 MGHRA and CDR2 YSYEKL. This CDR3 region has 14 residues. CDR3 residues: CASSHKGGRTEAFF. CDR3 nucleotide sequence: TGCGCCAGCAGCCACAAAGGGGGCAGAACTGAAGCTTTCTTT.

CDR3 residues: CAWSAGGPADTQYF. DNA for the CDR3: TGTGCCTGGAGTGCGGGAGGGCCTGCAGATACGCAGTATTTT. V and J are TRBV30 and TRBJ2-3, with 8 positions matching TRBD2. Germline trimming cut 1 base from V and 4 bases from J; bases unmatched to any gene: 4. Germline V gene data show CDR1 as GTSNPN and CDR2 as SVGIG (reference sequence). This CDR3 contains 14 residues. The full variable domain, rest sourced from reference TRBV30 and TRBJ2-3, is SQTIHQWPATLVQPVGSPLSLECTVEGTSNPNLYWYRQAAGRGLQLLFYSVGIGQISSEVPQNLSASRPQDRQFILSSKKLLLSDSGFYLCAWSAGGPADTQYFGPGTRLTVL.

The chain recombines TRBV29-1 with TRBJ2-2; 7 bases agree with TRBD1. After removal of 1 base from V and 7 bases from J, the junction contained 3 bases not matched to a gene. The germline CDR1 and CDR2 sequences are SQVTM and ANQGSEA. There are 13 residues in the CDR3. CDR3 nucleotide sequence: TGCAGCGTTGAAGGACAGGGTGGCGGGGAGCTGTTTTTT. This gives the protein CSVEGQGGGELFF.

The V gene is TRBV6-1, the J gene TRBJ1-4; no definite D call. The CDR3 length is 13 residues. Deletions cut 10 bases from V and 0 bases from J, with 9 bases between. From germline, CDR1 is MNHNS and CDR2 SASEGT. The DNA for the CDR3 is TGTGCCACCCACAGTACAACTAATGAAAAACTGTTTTTT. Its translation is CATHSTTNEKLFF.

The chain carries TRBV5-1 and TRBJ2-5, with D unclear. CDR3 length equals 14 residues. Trimming stripped 4 bases from V and 5 bases from J, with 15 bases between. Germline assignment: CDR1 SGHRS and CDR2 YFSETQ. In nucleotides, the CDR3 is TGCGCCAGCAGCCTGGACGGGTCCCGGGAGACCCAGTACTTC. Its protein product is CASSLDGSRETQYF.

J is TRBJ2-2 and V is TRBV19; no clear D. V lost 4 bases and J lost 2, with 5 bases in between. The length of the CDR3 is 13 residues. The germline CDR1 and CDR2 sequences are LNHDA and SQIVND (reference sequence). The CDR3 sequence is CASSSANTGELFF. CDR3 nucleotides: TGTGCCAGTAGTAGCGCTAACACCGGGGAGCTGTTTTTT.

V gene TRBV29-1 combines with J gene TRBJ1-5; maybe TRBD1 (5 bases). Trimming left V 4 bases short and J 0 bases short, with 10 bases between. Germline values: CDR1 SQVTM, CDR2 ANQGSEA. The CDR3 spans 14 residues. CDR3 in amino acids: CSVGDGFSNQPQHF. CDR3 nucleotide sequence: TGCAGCGTTGGGGACGGATTTAGCAATCAGCCCCAGCATTTT.

The V call is TRBV5-1, the J call TRBJ1-6; D may be TRBD1 (6 bases). Germline loops: CDR1 SGHRS, CDR2 YFSETQ. The CDR3 is 12 residues long. Trimming took off 4 bases at V and 13 bases at J, with 12 bases between the two ends. The CDR3: CASSPGQPPLHF. As DNA, the CDR3 is TGCGCCAGCAGCCCAGGACAGCCCCCCCTCCACTTT.